Below are 17 T cell receptor beta chains sequenced from a single sample in a study of PD-1 blockade in classical Hodgkin lymphoma. Noted time point: cycle 4 day 1 (C4D1), after more than five weeks of nivolumab. Patients all relapsed after autologous stem cell transplantation, and there was variation in brentuximab vedotin exposure. Profiling relied on immunoSEQ multiplex PCR, and the TCRdb table lists in-frame clones only, not all of them. The table shows 28,000 or so clones, with 80% occurring only once. The input for sequencing was peripheral blood mononuclear cells (PBMCs), taken before the fourth cycle of nivolumab. The receptors were gathered from a human donor with classical Hodgkin lymphoma.

In this sample, this clone turned up once. The V and J genes are TRBV7-2 and TRBJ2-7; 9 bases match TRBD2. Germline CDR1 and CDR2: SGHTA and FQGNSA. CDR3 length: 16 amino acids. V lost 1 base and J lost 0; bases outside the gene matches: 4. In nucleotides, the CDR3 is TGTGCCAGCAGCTTAGATCTGACTAGCGGCTCCTACGAGCAGTACTTC. It yields the protein CASSLDLTSGSYEQYF. Drawing the rest from reference TRBV7-2 and TRBJ2-7, the complete variable domain is GAGVSQSPSNKVTEKGKDVELRCDPISGHTALYWYRQSLGQGLEFLIYFQGNSAPDKSGLPSDRFSAERTGGSVSTLTIQRTQQEDSAVYLCASSLDLTSGSYEQYFGPGTRLTVT.

This clone was seen a handful of times. The chain joins TRBV18 to TRBJ2-5; no firm D call. The CDR3 runs to 13 residues. The V and J ends lost 2 bases and 2 bases respectively, with 6 bases between them. In germline, CDR1 is KGHSH, CDR2 LQKENI. The CDR3 DNA reads TGTGCCAGCTCACCATTGCTACAAGAGACCCAGTACTTC. This translates into CASSPLLQETQYF.

There are a few counts of this clone. The rearrangement uses TRBV25-1 and TRBJ1-2; D is undetermined. Trimming pared 3 bases from V and 7 bases from J, leaving 9 bases between. This CDR3 is built from 12 residues. Per the germline V gene, CDR1 is MGHDK and CDR2 is SYGVNS. The CDR3 spells CASSDLLGGYTF. CDR3 in DNA: TGTGCCAGCAGTGATCTTTTGGGTGGCTACACCTTC.

Comment on this clone: Relative to the germline gene, one junction end is altered; a read error may explain this. The chain is built from TRBV6-1 and TRBJ2-7; 9 nucleotides match TRBD1. The CDR3 totals 15 residues. Germline V gives CDR1 MNHNS, CDR2 SASEGT. The DNA of the CDR3 is TGTGCCAGCAGCGCAGGACAGGGGAACTCCAACGAGCAGTACTTC. This encodes CASSAGQGNSNEQYF.

This clone came up once. The CDR3 protein is CASSLLSGGQFF. The DNA of the CDR3 is TGTGCCAGCAGCCTACTTAGCGGGGGGCAGTTCTTC. The chain uses TRBV14 and TRBJ2-1, with 9 bases aligning to TRBD2. The CDR3 has 12 residues. The J segment lost 12 bases and the V segment lost 4 bases, leaving 4 bases of the junction unmatched. CDR1 and CDR2 from the germline V gene are SGHDN and FVKESK. The variable domain in full, completed from reference TRBV14 and TRBJ2-1, reads EAGVTQFPSHSVIEKGQTVTLRCDPISGHDNLYWYRRVMGKEIKFLLHFVKESKQDESGMPNNRFLAERTGGTYSTLKVQPAELEDSGVYFCASSLLSGGQFFGPGTRLTVL.

The count of this clone is one. The rearrangement links TRBV5-1 to TRBJ2-3, with 8 bases identical to TRBD2. Trimming took 0 bases from V and 1 from J; bases not matched to a gene: 1. This CDR3 spans 15 amino acids. Germline V gene data show CDR1 as SGHRS and CDR2 as YFSETQ. The CDR3 DNA sequence: TGCGCCAGCAGCTTGGCGGGACTAGGCACAGATACGCAGTATTTT. Its translation: CASSLAGLGTDTQYF.

The chain uses TRBV2 and TRBJ1-1; D is unresolved. V lost 8 bases and J lost 0, with 10 bases in between. The germline gives CDR1 SNHLY, CDR2 FYNNEI. The length of the CDR3 is 13 residues. The DNA for the CDR3 is TGTGCCAGCTCTCTGACACTGAACACTGAAGCTTTCTTT. Amino acids: CASSLTLNTEAFF.

The chain recombines TRBV5-1 with TRBJ2-2, with 8 bases matching TRBD1. J lost 6 bases, V lost 4 bases, and 8 bases had no gene match. This CDR3 contains 15 residues. Germline loops: CDR1 SGHRS, CDR2 YFSETQ. CDR3 coding DNA: TGCGCCAGCAGCCACGGACAGGGAGGAGCCGGGGAGCTGTTTTTT. This encodes CASSHGQGGAGELFF.

V is TRBV6-5 and J is TRBJ2-3; D call uncertain. Looked up from germline, CDR1 is MNHEY and CDR2 is SVGAGI. The CDR3 spans 13 residues. The ends were cut back, 2 bases at V and 7 bases at J, with 10 bases in the middle. In DNA, the CDR3 is TGTGCCAGCAGTTACGGAACGGAGTATACGCAGTATTTT. Protein: CASSYGTEYTQYF.

V is TRBV10-3 and J is TRBJ2-4; TRBD1 aligns across 11 bases. There are 16 residues in the CDR3. The V gene's germline CDR1 is ENHRY and CDR2 SYGVKD. J lost 4 bases, V lost 4 bases, and 6 bases had no gene match. The DNA of the CDR3 is TGTGCCATCAGTGGGGACAGGGGGTGGGGAAAAAACATTCAGTACTTC. Translated, it gives CAISGDRGWGKNIQYF.

J is TRBJ1-3 and V is TRBV19, with a tentative D call TRBD1 (5 bases). V lost 2 bases, J lost 2 bases, and 22 bases lay in between. Germline CDR1 and CDR2: LNHDA and SQIVND (reference sequence). The CDR3 length is 19 residues. CDR3 amino acids: CASSIIDLGRQGPGNTIYF. CDR3 nucleotides: TGTGCCAGTAGTATAATAGATCTCGGGCGGCAGGGTCCTGGAAACACCATATATTTT.

The genes are TRBV6-6 and TRBJ2-7; D gene uncertain. The CDR3 runs to 14 residues. Trimming shortened V by 10 bases and J by 0 bases, and 16 bases separated the two germline ends. Germline-derived CDR1 and CDR2 are MNHNY and SVGAGI (reference sequence). CDR3 nucleotide sequence: TGTGCCACCCGGCCCCCCCTAGTCTCCTACGAGCAGTACTTC. Protein product: CATRPPLVSYEQYF.

This clone was found a few times. This chain connects TRBV2 to TRBJ1-5, with 10 bases that match TRBD1. The V gene end was trimmed by 3 bases and the J gene end by 0 bases; junction bases not matched to a gene: 17. CDR1 SNHLY and CDR2 FYNNEI come from the germline V gene. This CDR3 has 21 amino acids. The CDR3 coding sequence is TGTGCCAGCAGTGATCCCAACGCCGGGACAGGGGATAGGGGTAGCAATCAGCCCCAGCATTTT. This sequence encodes CASSDPNAGTGDRGSNQPQHF. The complete variable domain, with remaining parts taken from reference TRBV2 and TRBJ1-5, reads EPEVTQTPSHQVTQMGQEVILRCVPISNHLYFYWYRQILGQKVEFLVSFYNNEISEKSEIFDDQFSVERPDGSNFTLKIRSTKLEDSAMYFCASSDPNAGTGDRGSNQPQHFGDGTRLSIL.

The chain recombines TRBV7-8 with TRBJ1-5, with 7 bases that match TRBD1. The CDR3 is 15 amino acids. V was clipped by 5 bases and J by 7 bases; unmatched bases: 11. Germline-derived CDR1 and CDR2 are SGHVS and FQNEAQ. The CDR3 DNA is TGTGCCAGCAGCCTTGACAGGGTCCCACACCAGCCCCAGCATTTT. It is translated as CASSLDRVPHQPQHF.

The chain carries TRBV5-8 and TRBJ1-2, with D perhaps TRBD1 (5 bases). There are 13 residues in the CDR3. Trimming removed 1 base from V and 8 bases from J, with 12 bases in between. The germline V gene encodes CDR1 SGHTS and CDR2 YDEGEE. The CDR3 reads CASSLSGTSGYTF. Written as DNA, the CDR3 is TGTGCCAGCAGCTTGTCCGGGACTTCCGGCTACACCTTC.

This chain links TRBV5-5 with TRBJ2-1, with unresolved D. This CDR3 has 11 residues. Germline V lookup: CDR1 SGHKS, CDR2 YYEKEE (reference sequence). V was cut by 4 bases and J by 10 bases, with 9 bases left in between. The CDR3 sequence: CASSRLAEQFF. For the CDR3, the DNA is TGTGCCAGCAGCCGCCTGGCCGAGCAGTTCTTC.

This sequence joins TRBV14 and TRBJ2-3; tentatively, D is TRBD1 (6 bases). CDR3 length equals 14 residues. V shed 4 bases and J shed 1 base, with 9 bases lying between them. Germline V CDR1 and CDR2: SGHDN, FVKESK. CDR3 in amino acids: CASSLRQGTDTQYF. CDR3 DNA sequence: TGTGCCAGCAGCCTTCGACAGGGCACAGATACGCAGTATTTT.